This T cell receptor (beta chain) was sequenced during a study of blood T cells in healthy people across ages. Study-level findings and limits: It was held that diversity estimates obtained from one million T cells represented underestimates.

A J-beta primer mix and a sample-barcoded 5' primer were used in a second PCR of roughly 7 to 12 cycles. TCRdb re-called the 5' RACE reads through MiXCR, storing one row per CDR3 protein. There are about 670,000 distinct CDR3 sequences in the sample; roughly half occur only once, and 13% lies in the top ten. Germline V CDR1 and CDR2: PRHDT, FYEKMQ (reference sequence). With termini counted, the CDR3 has 14 amino acids. Ten or more counts support this clonotype. The target antigen is unknown. The DNA is omitted, as the CDR3 cannot be located on it reliably, and the CDR3 follows TCRdb's listing. This receptor was taken from a woman aged 80 or older in good health. The chain recombines TRBV13 with TRBJ2-1; the table names TRBD1, a call not compared with the DNA. The sample was blood. The CDR3 loop is CASSFGPGNGEQFF.